The entry below describes one T cell receptor (beta chain). Repertoires were generated with immunoSEQ multiplex PCR, while TCRdb's copy carries only in-frame clones and drops some. The data show 90,000 to 150,000 clones, with about 94% seen just once and under 7% held by the top ten. J was trimmed by 3 bases and V by 6 bases; bases with no gene match: 16. There are 18 residues in the CDR3. The germline V gene encodes CDR1 MDHEN and CDR2 SYDVKM. This entry belongs to a study of T cell changes during pregnancy in multiple sclerosis. This clonotype originated in a female donor with multiple sclerosis, enrolled in a pregnancy study. The sample here was peripheral blood, taken before pregnancy. The chain combines TRBV28 with TRBJ2-7, with 11 positions matching TRBD2. The CDR3 bases are TGTGCCAGCAGGGAAGATGAAACTCGACTAGCGGGATACTACGAGCAGTACTTC. Protein product: CASREDETRLAGYYEQYF. The full variable domain, in which reference TRBV28 and TRBJ2-7 provide the parts outside the CDR3, is DVKVTQSSRYLVKRTGEKVFLECVQDMDHENMFWYRQDPGLGLRLIYFSYDVKMKEKGDIPEGYSVSREKKERFSLILESASTNQTSMYLCASREDETRLAGYYEQYFGPGTRLTVT.